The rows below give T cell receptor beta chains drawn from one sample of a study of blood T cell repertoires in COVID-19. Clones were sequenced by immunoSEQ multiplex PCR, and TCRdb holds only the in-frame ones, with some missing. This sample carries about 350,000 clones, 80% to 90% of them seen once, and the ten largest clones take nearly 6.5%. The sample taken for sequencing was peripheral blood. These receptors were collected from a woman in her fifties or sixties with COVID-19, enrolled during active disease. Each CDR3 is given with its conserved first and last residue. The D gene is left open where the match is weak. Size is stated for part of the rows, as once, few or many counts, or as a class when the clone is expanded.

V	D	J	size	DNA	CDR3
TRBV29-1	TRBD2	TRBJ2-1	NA	TGCAGCGTCCCCCCTCGGGGGGGAGCCGTTCGGGAGCAGTTCTTC	CSVPPRGGAVREQFF
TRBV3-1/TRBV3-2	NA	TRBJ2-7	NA	TGTGCCAGCAGCCAAGGGTGGAGGGGATCGCAGTACTTC	CASSQGWRGSQYF
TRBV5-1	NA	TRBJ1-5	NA	TGCGCCAGCAGCTTGTCCCCCGGAGGGGCGGAACAGCCCCAGCATTTT	CASSLSPGGAEQPQHF
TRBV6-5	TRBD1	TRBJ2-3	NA	TGTGCCAGCAGGAAGACGGGGACAGTAGATACGCAGTATTTT	CASRKTGTVDTQYF
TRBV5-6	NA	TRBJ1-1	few	TGTGCCAGCAGCCGTAGAGGGCTCCTCGACGGTGAAGCTTTCTTT	CASSRRGLLDGEAFF
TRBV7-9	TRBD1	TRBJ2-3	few	TGTGCCAGCAGCTTCGGCATTGGTCGACAGGGAGATACGCAGTATTTT	CASSFGIGRQGDTQYF
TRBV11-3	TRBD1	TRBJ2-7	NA	TGTGCCAGCAGCTTATATGGGGACAGGGGGCAACACGAGCAGTACTTC	CASSLYGDRGQHEQYF
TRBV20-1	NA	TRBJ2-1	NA	TGCAGTGCTAGTTCCCAGGGCGCGTTCTACAATGAGCAGTTCTTC	CSASSQGAFYNEQFF
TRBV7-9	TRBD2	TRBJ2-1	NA	TGTGCCAGCAGCTTAGACCTGGCGGGAGCTCGAAATGAGCAGTTCTTC	CASSLDLAGARNEQFF
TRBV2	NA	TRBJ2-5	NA	TGTGCCAGCAGTGAAACAGGGAACGTGGAGACCCAGTACTTC	CASSETGNVETQYF
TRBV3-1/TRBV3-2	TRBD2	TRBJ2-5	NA	TGTGCCAGCAGCCAAGATCAACTAGCGGGAGGGCCGAGGCAAGAGACCCAGTACTTC	CASSQDQLAGGPRQETQYF
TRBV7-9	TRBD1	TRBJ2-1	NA	TGTGCCAGCAGCGCCGTCTCAGGGGGCGGTGAGCAGTTCTTC	CASSAVSGGGEQFF